A selection of T cell receptor beta chains follows, all from one sample in a study of cytomegalovirus exposure and HLA in healthy donors. Clones were read by immunoSEQ multiplex PCR, and TCRdb kept only the in-frame ones, dropping some. The sample includes about 83,000 clones, 75% to 85% of them seen just once. The sample comprised PBMCs. These receptors were obtained from a woman in her twenties or thirties in good health and CMV-seronegative. Each CDR3 is given with its conserved first and last residue. The D gene is left open where the match is weak.

CDR3 DNA	CDR3 protein	D gene	J gene	V gene
TGCGCCAGCAGCTTGGATCTAGCGGGAGGCTACGAGCAGTACTTC	CASSLDLAGGYEQYF	TRBD2	TRBJ2-7	TRBV5-1
TGTGCCAGCTCACCGATTCAGGGTGACACGCAGTATTTT	CASSPIQGDTQYF	.	TRBJ2-3	TRBV18
TGTGCCAGCAGCCCCAGGGGGGCCTACGAGCAGTACTTC	CASSPRGAYEQYF	.	TRBJ2-7	TRBV6-5
TGTGCCAGCAGTTTATTCGCAGACACTGAAGCTTTCTTT	CASSLFADTEAFF	.	TRBJ1-1	TRBV27
TGTGCCAGCAGTTTAGGGGGGACAGGGGGCCTTCACTATGGCTACACCTTC	CASSLGGTGGLHYGYTF	TRBD1	TRBJ1-2	TRBV28
TGTGCCAGCAGTTGGGGGGATGGAAACACCATATATTTT	CASSWGDGNTIYF	.	TRBJ1-3	TRBV28
TGTGCCAGCAGCGTCACCGGGACTAGCGGGGTAAACGAGCAGTACTTC	CASSVTGTSGVNEQYF	TRBD2	TRBJ2-7	TRBV9
TGTGCCAGCAGTACGGGACTAGCTCTTGGTGAGCAGTTCTTC	CASSTGLALGEQFF	TRBD2	TRBJ2-1	TRBV5-4
TGTGCCAGCAGTTTATCCGGCTACGAGCAGTACTTC	CASSLSGYEQYF	.	TRBJ2-7	TRBV27
TGCGCCAGCAGCCAAGGACAGGGGATCGATCAGCCCCAGCATTTT	CASSQGQGIDQPQHF	TRBD1	TRBJ1-5	TRBV4-3
TGTGCCAGCAGAGGGGCGAACACCGGGGAGCTGTTTTTT	CASRGANTGELFF	.	TRBJ2-2	TRBV7-3
TGCGCCAGCAGCCAAGAGGACAGGAGGAATGAAAAACTGTTTTTT	CASSQEDRRNEKLFF	TRBD1	TRBJ1-4	TRBV4-1
TGTGCCAGCAGCTTGAGGGGACAAACCCGGAGGAGCAATCAGCCCCAGCATTTT	CASSLRGQTRRSNQPQHF	.	TRBJ1-5	TRBV5-6
TGTGCCAGCAGCTTATTCGGGGACAGGGCCTACGAGCAGTACTTC	CASSLFGDRAYEQYF	TRBD1	TRBJ2-7	TRBV7-2